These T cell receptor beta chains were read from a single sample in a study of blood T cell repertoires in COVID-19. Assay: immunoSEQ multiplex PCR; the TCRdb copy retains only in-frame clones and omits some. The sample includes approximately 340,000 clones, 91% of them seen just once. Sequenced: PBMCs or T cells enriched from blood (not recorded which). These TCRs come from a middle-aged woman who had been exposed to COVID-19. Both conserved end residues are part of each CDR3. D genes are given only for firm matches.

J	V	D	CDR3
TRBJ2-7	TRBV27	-	CASRTGMYEQYF
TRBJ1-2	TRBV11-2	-	CASSLGTSSFGYTF
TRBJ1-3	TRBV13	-	CASSGTASGNTIYF
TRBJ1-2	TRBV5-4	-	CASSPGPEAAYGYTF
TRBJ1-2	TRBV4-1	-	CASSHNPQGGYTF
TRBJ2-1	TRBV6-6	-	CASSYEGHYNEQFF
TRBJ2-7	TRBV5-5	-	CASSLSADRSSYEQYF
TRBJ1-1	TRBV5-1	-	CASSLGPGIETEAFF
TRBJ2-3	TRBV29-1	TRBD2	CSVGLGSSTDTQYF
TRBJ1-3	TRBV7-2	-	CASSLGRGGNTIYF
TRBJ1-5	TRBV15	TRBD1	CATSSPGQGSSQPQHF
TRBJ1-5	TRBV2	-	CASSESFNQPQHF
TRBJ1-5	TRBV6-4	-	CASSAEGGNQPQHF
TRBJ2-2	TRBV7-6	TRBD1	CASSTGTGGIGELFF
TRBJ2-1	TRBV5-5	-	CASSLVVGGTEQFF
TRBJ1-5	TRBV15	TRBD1	CATSRGQVLGNQPQHF
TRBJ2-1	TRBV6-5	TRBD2	CASNPLAGGPGEQFF
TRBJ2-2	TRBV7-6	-	CASSLRAGTTTGELFF
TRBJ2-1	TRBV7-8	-	CASSPPGEQFF